The 3 T cell receptor beta chains presented below share a single source sample, sequenced in a study of type 1 regulatory T cells. TCRdb re-called the reads with MiXCR, one entry per CDR3 protein. Here the sample spans 80,000 to 100,000 distinct CDR3 sequences, 30% to 35% being singletons. Sequencing was performed on CD4+ T cells, either the whole sample or a sorted fraction (not recorded which). The receptors derive from a human donor in good health.

The rearrangement uses TRBV6-2 or TRBV6-3 and TRBJ2-6; no reliable D call. CDR3 size: 14 residues. Looked up from germline, CDR1 is MNHEY and CDR2 is SVGEGT. V gave up 8 bases and J gave up 0 bases, with 8 bases separating them. This CDR3 is CASGRRSGANVLTF. CDR3 nucleotide sequence: TGTGCCAGCGGACGGCGCTCTGGGGCCAACGTCCTGACTTTC.

The chain employs TRBV7-2 and TRBJ2-3, with D tentatively TRBD2 (5 bases). Deletions cut 1 base from V and 6 bases from J, with 11 bases between. The CDR3 has 14 residues. CDR1 SGHTA and CDR2 FQGNSA come from the germline V gene. In nucleotides, the CDR3 is TGTGCCAGCAGCTTAGGAGGGCTCTCCGATACGCAGTATTTT. Its protein product is CASSLGGLSDTQYF.

V and J are TRBV9 and TRBJ1-1; no reliable D call. Per germline, CDR1 SGDLS and CDR2 YYNGEE. The CDR3 runs to 14 residues. V dropped 3 bases and J dropped 2 bases, with 11 bases sitting between them. For the CDR3, the DNA is TGTGCCAGCAGCGCCGTACACCCAAACACTGAAGCTTTCTTT. Translation: CASSAVHPNTEAFF. Filled out from reference TRBV9 and TRBJ1-1, the complete variable domain reads DSGVTQTPKHLITATGQRVTLRCSPRSGDLSVYWYQQSLDQGLQFLIQYYNGEERAKGNILERFSAQQFPDLHSELNLSSLELGDSALYFCASSAVHPNTEAFFGQGTRLTVV.